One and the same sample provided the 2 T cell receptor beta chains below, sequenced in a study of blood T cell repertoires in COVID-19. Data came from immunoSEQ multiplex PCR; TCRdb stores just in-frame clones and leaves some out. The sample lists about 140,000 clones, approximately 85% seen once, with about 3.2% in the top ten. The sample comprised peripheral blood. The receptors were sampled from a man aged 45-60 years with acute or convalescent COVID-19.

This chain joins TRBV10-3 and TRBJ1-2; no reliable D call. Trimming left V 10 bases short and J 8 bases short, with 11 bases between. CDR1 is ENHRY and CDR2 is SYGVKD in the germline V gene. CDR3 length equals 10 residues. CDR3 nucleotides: TGTGCCACCCGTTCCGCGGGCTACACCTTC. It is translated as CATRSAGYTF.

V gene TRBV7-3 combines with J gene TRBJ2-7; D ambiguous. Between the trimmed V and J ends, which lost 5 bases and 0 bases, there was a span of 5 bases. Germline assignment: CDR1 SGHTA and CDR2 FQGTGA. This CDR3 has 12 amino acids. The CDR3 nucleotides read TGTGCCAGCAGCCCGAGCTCCTACGAGCAGTACTTC. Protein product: CASSPSSYEQYF. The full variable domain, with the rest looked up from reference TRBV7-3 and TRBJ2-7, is GAGVSQTPSNKVTEKGKYVELRCDPISGHTALYWYRQSLGQGPEFLIYFQGTGAADDSGLPNDRFFAVRPEGSVSTLKIQRTERGDSAVYLCASSPSSYEQYFGPGTRLTVT.